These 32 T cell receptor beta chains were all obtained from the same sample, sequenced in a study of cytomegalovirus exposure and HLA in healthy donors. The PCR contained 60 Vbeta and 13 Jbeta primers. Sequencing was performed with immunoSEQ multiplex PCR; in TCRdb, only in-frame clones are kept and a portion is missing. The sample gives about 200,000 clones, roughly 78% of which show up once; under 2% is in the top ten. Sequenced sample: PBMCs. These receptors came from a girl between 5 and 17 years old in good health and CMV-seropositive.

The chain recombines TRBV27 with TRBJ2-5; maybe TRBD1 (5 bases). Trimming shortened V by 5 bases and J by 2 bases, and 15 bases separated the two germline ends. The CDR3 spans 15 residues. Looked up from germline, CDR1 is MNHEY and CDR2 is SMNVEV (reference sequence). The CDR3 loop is CASSPPGAGQETQYF. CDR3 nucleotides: TGTGCCAGCAGTCCGCCTGGGGCAGGGCAAGAGACCCAGTACTTC.

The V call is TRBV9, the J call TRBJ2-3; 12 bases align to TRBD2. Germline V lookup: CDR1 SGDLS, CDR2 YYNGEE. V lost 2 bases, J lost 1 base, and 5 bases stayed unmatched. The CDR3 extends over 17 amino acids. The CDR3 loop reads CASSVTSGGGGTDTQYF. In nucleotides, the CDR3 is TGTGCCAGCAGCGTGACTAGCGGGGGTGGCGGCACAGATACGCAGTATTTT.

The CDR3 protein is CASSQETENTEAFF. CDR3 DNA: TGCGCCAGCAGCCAAGAGACAGAGAACACTGAAGCTTTCTTT. The chain links TRBV4-3 to TRBJ1-1; tentatively, D is TRBD1 (5 bases). V lost 0 bases to trimming and J lost 1 base, with 6 bases between them. Looked up from germline, CDR1 is LGHNA and CDR2 is YSLEER. The CDR3 has 14 amino acids.

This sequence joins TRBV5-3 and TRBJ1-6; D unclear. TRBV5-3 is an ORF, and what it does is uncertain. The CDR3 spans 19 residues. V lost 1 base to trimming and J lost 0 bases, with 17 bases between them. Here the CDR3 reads CARSLYGPPLSSYNSPLHF. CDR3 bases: TGTGCCAGAAGCTTGTATGGGCCCCCCCTGAGCTCCTATAATTCACCCCTCCACTTT.

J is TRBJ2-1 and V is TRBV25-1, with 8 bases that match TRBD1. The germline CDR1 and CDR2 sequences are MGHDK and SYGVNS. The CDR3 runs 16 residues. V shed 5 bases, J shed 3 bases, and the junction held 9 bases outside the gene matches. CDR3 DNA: TGTGCCAGCAGTTACTCAGGGGGCGAGAACTACAATGAGCAGTTCTTC. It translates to CASSYSGGENYNEQFF.

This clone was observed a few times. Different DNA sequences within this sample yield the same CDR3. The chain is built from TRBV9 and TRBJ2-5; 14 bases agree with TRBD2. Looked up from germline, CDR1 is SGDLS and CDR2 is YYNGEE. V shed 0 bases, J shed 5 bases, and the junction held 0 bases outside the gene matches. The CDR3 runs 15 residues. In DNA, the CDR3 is TGTGCCAGCAGCGTAGGACTAGCGGGGGGGGAGACCCAGTACTTC. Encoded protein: CASSVGLAGGETQYF.

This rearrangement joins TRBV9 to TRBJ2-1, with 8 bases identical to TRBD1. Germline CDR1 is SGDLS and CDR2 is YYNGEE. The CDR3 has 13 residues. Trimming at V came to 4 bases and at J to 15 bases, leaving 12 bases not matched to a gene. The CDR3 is CASSTGGGTGLFF. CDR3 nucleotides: TGTGCCAGCAGCACAGGAGGGGGGACAGGTTTGTTCTTC. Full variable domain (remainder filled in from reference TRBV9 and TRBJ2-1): DSGVTQTPKHLITATGQRVTLRCSPRSGDLSVYWYQQSLDQGLQFLIQYYNGEERAKGNILERFSAQQFPDLHSELNLSSLELGDSALYFCASSTGGGTGLFFGPGTRLTVL.

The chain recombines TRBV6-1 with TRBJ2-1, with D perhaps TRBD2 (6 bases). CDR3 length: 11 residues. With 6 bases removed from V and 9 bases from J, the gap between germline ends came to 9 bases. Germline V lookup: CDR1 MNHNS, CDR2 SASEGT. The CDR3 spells CASRGGVEQFF. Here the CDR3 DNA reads TGTGCCAGCAGGGGCGGGGTTGAGCAGTTCTTC.

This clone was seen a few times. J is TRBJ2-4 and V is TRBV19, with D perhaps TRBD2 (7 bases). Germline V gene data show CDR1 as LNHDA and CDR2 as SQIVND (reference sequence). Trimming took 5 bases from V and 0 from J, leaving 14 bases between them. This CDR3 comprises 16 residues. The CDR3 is CASSPDGGLAKNIQYF. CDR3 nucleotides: TGTGCCAGTAGTCCCGACGGGGGGCTAGCCAAAAACATTCAGTACTTC. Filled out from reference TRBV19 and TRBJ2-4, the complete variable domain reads DGGITQSPKYLFRKEGQNVTLSCEQNLNHDAMYWYRQDPGQGLRLIYYSQIVNDFQKGDIAEGYSVSREKKESFPLTVTSAQKNPTAFYLCASSPDGGLAKNIQYFGAGTRLSVL.

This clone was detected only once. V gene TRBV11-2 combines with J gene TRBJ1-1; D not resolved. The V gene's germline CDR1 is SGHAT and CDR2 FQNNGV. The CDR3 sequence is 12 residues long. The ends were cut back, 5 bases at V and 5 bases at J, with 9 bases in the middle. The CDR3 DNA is TGTGCCAGCAGCCACCGGGAAACTGAAGCTTTCTTT. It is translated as CASSHRETEAFF.

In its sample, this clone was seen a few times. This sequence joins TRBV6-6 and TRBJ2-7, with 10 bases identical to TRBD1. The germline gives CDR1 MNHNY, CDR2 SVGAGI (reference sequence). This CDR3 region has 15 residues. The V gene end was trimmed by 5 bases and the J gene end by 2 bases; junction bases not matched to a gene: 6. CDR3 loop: CASSQPGQGTYEQYF. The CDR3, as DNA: TGTGCCAGCAGTCAACCGGGACAGGGGACCTACGAGCAGTACTTC.

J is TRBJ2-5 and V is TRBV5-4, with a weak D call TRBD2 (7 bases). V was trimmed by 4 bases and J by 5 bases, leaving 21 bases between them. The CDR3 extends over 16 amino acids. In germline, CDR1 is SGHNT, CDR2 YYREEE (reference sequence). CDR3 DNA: TGTGCCAGCAGCCCCGTCGCCCGGGGGGCCGATGAGACCCAGTACTTC. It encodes CASSPVARGADETQYF.

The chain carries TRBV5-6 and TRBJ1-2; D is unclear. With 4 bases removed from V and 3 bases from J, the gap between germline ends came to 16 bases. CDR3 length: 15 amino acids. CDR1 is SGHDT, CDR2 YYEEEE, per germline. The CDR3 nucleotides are TGTGCCAGCAGCCGCGGCCGGCGTGCGGACTATGGCTACACCTTC. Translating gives CASSRGRRADYGYTF.

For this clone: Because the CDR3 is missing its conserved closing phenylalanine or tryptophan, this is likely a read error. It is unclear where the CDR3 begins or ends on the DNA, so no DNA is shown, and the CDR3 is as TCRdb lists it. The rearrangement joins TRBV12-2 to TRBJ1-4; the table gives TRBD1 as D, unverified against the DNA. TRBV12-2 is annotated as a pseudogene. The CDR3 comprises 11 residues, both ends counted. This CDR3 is CASRLERDRTI.

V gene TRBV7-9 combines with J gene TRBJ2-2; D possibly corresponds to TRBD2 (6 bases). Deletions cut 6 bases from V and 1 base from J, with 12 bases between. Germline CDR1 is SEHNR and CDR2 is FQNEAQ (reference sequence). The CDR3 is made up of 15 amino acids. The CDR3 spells CASRGGLLNTGELFF. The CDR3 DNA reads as TGTGCCAGCAGGGGGGGACTGCTGAACACCGGGGAGCTGTTTTTT.

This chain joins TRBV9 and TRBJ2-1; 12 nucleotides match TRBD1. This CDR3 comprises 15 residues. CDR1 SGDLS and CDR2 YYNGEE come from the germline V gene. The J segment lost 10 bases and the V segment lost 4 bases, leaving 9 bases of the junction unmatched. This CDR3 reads CASSLGTGGKQEQFF. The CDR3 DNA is TGTGCCAGCAGCCTTGGGACAGGGGGCAAGCAAGAGCAGTTCTTC.

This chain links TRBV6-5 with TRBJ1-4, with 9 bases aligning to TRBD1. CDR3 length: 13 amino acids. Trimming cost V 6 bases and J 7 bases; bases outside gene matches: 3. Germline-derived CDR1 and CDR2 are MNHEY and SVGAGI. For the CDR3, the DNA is TGTGCCAGCAGCGACAGGGGGTCTGAAAAACTGTTTTTT. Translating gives CASSDRGSEKLFF.

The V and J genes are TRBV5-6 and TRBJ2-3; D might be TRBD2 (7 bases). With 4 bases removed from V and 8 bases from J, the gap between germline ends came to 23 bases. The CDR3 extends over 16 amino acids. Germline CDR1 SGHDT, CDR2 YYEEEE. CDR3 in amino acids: CASSTPLAGARSTQYF. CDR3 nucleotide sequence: TGTGCCAGCAGCACCCCTCTCGCGGGGGCCCGTTCTACGCAGTATTTT. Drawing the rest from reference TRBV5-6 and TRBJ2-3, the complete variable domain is DAGVTQSPTHLIKTRGQQVTLRCSPKSGHDTVSWYQQALGQGPQFIFQYYEEEERQRGNFPDRFSGHQFPNYSSELNVNALLLGDSALYLCASSTPLAGARSTQYFGPGTRLTVL.

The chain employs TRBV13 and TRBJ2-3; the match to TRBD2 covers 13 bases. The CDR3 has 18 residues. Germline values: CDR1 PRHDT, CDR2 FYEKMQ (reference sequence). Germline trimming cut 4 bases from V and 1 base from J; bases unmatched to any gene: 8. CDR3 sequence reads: CASSYGLAGATGTDTQYF. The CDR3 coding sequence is TGTGCCAGCAGCTATGGACTAGCGGGGGCCACGGGCACAGATACGCAGTATTTT.

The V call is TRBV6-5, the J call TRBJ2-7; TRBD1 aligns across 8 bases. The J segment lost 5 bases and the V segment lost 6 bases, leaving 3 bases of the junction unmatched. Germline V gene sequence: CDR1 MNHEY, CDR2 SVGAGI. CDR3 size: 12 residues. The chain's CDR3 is CASRSQGDEQYF. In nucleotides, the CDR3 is TGTGCCAGCAGGTCACAGGGGGACGAGCAGTACTTC.

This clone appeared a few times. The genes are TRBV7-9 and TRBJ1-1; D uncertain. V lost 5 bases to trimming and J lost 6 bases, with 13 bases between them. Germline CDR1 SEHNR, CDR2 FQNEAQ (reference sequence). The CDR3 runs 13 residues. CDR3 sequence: CASSRATPAEAFF. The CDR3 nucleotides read TGTGCCAGCAGCCGCGCTACCCCGGCTGAAGCTTTCTTT.

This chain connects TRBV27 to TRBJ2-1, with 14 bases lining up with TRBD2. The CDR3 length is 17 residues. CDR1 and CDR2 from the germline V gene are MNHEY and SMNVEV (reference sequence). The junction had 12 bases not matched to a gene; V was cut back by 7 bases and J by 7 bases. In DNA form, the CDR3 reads TGTGCCAGCAAATTGACGGGACTAGCGGGGGCTGTTAATGAGCAGTTCTTC. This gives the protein CASKLTGLAGAVNEQFF.

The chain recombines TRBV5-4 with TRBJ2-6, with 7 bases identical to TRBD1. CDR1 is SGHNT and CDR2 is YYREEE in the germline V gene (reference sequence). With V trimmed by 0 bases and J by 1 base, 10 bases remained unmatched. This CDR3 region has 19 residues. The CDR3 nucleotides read TGTGCCAGCAGCTTGGCCATTAGGGGGCGTTTTTCTGGGGCCAACGTCCTGACTTTC. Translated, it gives CASSLAIRGRFSGANVLTF.

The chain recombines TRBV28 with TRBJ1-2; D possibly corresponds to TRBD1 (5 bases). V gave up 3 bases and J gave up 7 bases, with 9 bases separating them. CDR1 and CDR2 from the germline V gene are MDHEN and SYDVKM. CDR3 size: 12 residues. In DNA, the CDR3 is TGTGCCAGCAGTTTGGGGGGTTTTGGCTACACCTTC. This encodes CASSLGGFGYTF.

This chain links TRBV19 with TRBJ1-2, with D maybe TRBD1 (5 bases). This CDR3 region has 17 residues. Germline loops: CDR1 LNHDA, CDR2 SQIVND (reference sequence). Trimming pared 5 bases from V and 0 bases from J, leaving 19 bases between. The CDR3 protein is CASSPGGRVTSNYGYTF. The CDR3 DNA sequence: TGTGCCAGTAGTCCCGGGGGGAGGGTAACCTCTAACTATGGCTACACCTTC. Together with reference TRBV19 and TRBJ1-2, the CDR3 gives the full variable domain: DGGITQSPKYLFRKEGQNVTLSCEQNLNHDAMYWYRQDPGQGLRLIYYSQIVNDFQKGDIAEGYSVSREKKESFPLTVTSAQKNPTAFYLCASSPGGRVTSNYGYTFGSGTRLTVV.

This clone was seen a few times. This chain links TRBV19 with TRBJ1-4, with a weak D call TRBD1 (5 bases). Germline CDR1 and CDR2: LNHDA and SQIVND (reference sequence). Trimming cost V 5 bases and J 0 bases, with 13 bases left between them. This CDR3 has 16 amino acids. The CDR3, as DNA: TGTGCCAGTAGTTCGGGACTCCCTGCAACTAATGAAAAACTGTTTTTT. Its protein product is CASSSGLPATNEKLFF.

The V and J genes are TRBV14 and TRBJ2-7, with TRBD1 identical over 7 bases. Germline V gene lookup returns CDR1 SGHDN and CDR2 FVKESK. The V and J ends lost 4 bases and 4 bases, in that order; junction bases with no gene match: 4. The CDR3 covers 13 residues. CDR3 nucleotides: TGTGCCAGCAGCCGACAGGGCCGTTACGAGCAGTACTTC. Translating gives CASSRQGRYEQYF. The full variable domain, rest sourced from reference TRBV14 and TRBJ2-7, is EAGVTQFPSHSVIEKGQTVTLRCDPISGHDNLYWYRRVMGKEIKFLLHFVKESKQDESGMPNNRFLAERTGGTYSTLKVQPAELEDSGVYFCASSRQGRYEQYFGPGTRLTVT.

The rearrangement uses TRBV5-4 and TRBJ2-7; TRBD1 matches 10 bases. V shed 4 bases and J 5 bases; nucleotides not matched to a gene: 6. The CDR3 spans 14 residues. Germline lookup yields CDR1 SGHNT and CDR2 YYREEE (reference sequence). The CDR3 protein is CASSHRDRGNEQYF. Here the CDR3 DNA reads TGTGCCAGCAGCCATAGGGACAGGGGAAACGAGCAGTACTTC. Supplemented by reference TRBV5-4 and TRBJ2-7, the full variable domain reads ETGVTQSPTHLIKTRGQQVTLRCSSQSGHNTVSWYQQALGQGPQFIFQYYREEENGRGNFPPRFSGLQFPNYSSELNVNALELDDSALYLCASSHRDRGNEQYFGPGTRLTVT.

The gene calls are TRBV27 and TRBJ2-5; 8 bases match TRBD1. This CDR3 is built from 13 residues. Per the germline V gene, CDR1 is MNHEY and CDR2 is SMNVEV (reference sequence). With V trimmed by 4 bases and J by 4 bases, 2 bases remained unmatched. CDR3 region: CASSSDRVETQYF. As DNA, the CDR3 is TGTGCCAGCAGTTCGGACAGGGTAGAGACCCAGTACTTC.

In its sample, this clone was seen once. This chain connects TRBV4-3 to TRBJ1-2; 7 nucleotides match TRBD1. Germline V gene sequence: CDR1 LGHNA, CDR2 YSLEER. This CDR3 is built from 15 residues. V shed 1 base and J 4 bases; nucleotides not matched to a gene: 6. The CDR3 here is CASSQGRGPTYGYTF. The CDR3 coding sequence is TGCGCCAGCAGCCAAGGGAGGGGGCCGACCTATGGCTACACCTTC.

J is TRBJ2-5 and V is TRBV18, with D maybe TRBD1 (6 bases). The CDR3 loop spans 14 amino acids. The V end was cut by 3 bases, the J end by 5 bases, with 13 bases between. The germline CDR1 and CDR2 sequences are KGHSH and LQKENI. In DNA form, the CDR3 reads TGTGCCAGCTCACCCCAGAAGGGGGTTGAGACCCAGTACTTC. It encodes CASSPQKGVETQYF.

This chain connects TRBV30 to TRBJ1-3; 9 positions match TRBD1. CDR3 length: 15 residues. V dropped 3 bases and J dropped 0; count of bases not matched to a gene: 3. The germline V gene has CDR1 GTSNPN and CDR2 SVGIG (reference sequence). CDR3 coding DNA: TGTGCCTGGAGCGGGACAGGGCCCTCTGGAAACACCATATATTTT. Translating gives CAWSGTGPSGNTIYF.